This TCR beta chain was sequenced in a study of a mutant IDH1 vaccine in newly diagnosed glioma. Study-wide context: The therapy given earlier, which was standard therapy, consisted of radiotherapy, temozolomide, or both, and most of the patients received both. Week 47 marked visit V13, whereas week 35 marked visit V12. General observations from the study: Changes in top peripheral clonotypes did not appear linked to pseudoprogression. Across multiple MHC alleles, 93.3% of patients had vaccine-induced responses.

Profiled with immunoSEQ multiplex PCR; TCRdb holds only in-frame clones, not every one. Of tens of thousands of clones detected, roughly 90% appear once; the ten largest clones hold 0.75% to 0.95%. The J segment lost 1 base and the V segment lost 4 bases, leaving 7 bases of the junction unmatched. The CDR3 is 16 residues long. Germline CDR1 reads SGDLS; CDR2 reads YYNGEE. Time point here: week 47, end of study. The content of each vaccine dose was 300 ug of mutant IDH1 20-mer peptide, and topical imiquimod accompanied it. As for this clone: No antigen is known for it.

The chain links TRBV9 to TRBJ2-7; TRBD2 aligns across 11 bases. The sample in question was PBMCs, obtained from a glioma patient whose treatment included an IDH1 peptide vaccine. This TCR was sampled from a woman in her forties or fifties with glioma. CDR3 sequence (DNA): TGTGCCAGCAGCCCCTCGGGACTAGCGGTTTCCTACGAGCAGTACTTC. Translation: CASSPSGLAVSYEQYF.